A single sample is the source of the 15 T cell receptor beta chains below, sequenced in a study of T-cell memory formation after mild COVID-19. From the 5' RACE reads, TCRdb called clonotypes with MiXCR, one entry per CDR3 protein. The profile shows approximately 190,000 distinct CDR3 sequences, roughly 18% of them singletons. The sequenced sample was PBMCs or a T cell subset sorted from them (not recorded which). The origin of the receptors is an adult woman who had mild COVID-19 (a few samples of this study predate the infection). Cell type and time point are not known.

This clonotype came up a few times. This sequence joins TRBV20-1 and TRBJ2-5; TRBD2 matches at 11 bases. V was clipped by 4 bases and J by 2 bases; unmatched bases: 18. CDR3 length: 19 residues. The germline V gene has CDR1 DFQATT and CDR2 SNEGSKA (reference sequence). As DNA, the CDR3 is TGCAGTGCTACCCCCCCTTCGGGACTAGCGGAGGACCTGCAAGAGACCCAGTACTTC. Its translation: CSATPPSGLAEDLQETQYF.

The genes are TRBV10-3 and TRBJ1-1, with 9 bases fitting TRBD1. CDR1 and CDR2 from the germline V gene are ENHRY and SYGVKD. The CDR3 length is 15 residues. V gave up 7 bases and J gave up 6 bases; unmatched junction bases: 12. This CDR3 reads CAITKTGGDSAEAFF. DNA of the CDR3: TGTGCCATCACCAAGACAGGGGGTGACTCCGCTGAAGCTTTCTTT.

This clonotype was counted a few times. The V call is TRBV12-3 or TRBV12-4, the J call TRBJ2-1; maybe TRBD2 (6 bases). The CDR3 is 13 amino acids. Trimming took 7 bases from V and 9 from J, leaving 16 bases between them. The CDR3 spells CASTTYGRGEQFF. CDR3 nucleotide sequence: TGTGCCAGCACGACTTATGGGCGGGGTGAGCAGTTCTTC.

This clonotype appeared a few times. The gene calls are TRBV30 and TRBJ2-5, with 12 bases that match TRBD2. The length of the CDR3 is 14 residues. The junction had 3 bases not matched to a gene; V was cut back by 2 bases and J by 5 bases. Germline V gene lookup returns CDR1 GTSNPN and CDR2 SVGIG (reference sequence). CDR3 nucleotides: TGTGCCTGGAGTCCCCTAGCGGGGGGGGAGACCCAGTACTTC. This gives the protein CAWSPLAGGETQYF. Variable domain in full (rest from reference TRBV30 and TRBJ2-5): SQTIHQWPATLVQPVGSPLSLECTVEGTSNPNLYWYRQAAGRGLQLLFYSVGIGQISSEVPQNLSASRPQDRQFILSSKKLLLSDSGFYLCAWSPLAGGETQYFGPGTRLLVL.

The genes are TRBV24-1 and TRBJ1-2; D is unclear. Germline CDR1 and CDR2: KGHDR and SFDVKD. Trimming cost V 3 bases and J 1 base, with 8 bases left between them. CDR3 length: 14 residues. The CDR3 coding sequence is TGTGCCACCAGTGATGCTTGGGGTAACTATGGCTACACCTTC. Protein sequence: CATSDAWGNYGYTF.

This clonotype was observed a handful of times. The chain employs TRBV4-2 and TRBJ2-3, with D possibly matching TRBD2 (6 bases). Germline loops: CDR1 LGHNA, CDR2 YNFKEQ. V gave up 0 bases and J gave up 3 bases, with 16 bases separating them. This CDR3 contains 17 residues. CDR3: CASSQDLRGAGTDTQYF. The CDR3 nucleotides read TGTGCCAGCAGCCAAGATTTACGGGGCGCGGGAACAGATACGCAGTATTTT.

The chain carries TRBV20-1 and TRBJ2-1; tentative D call: TRBD1 (5 bases). Germline CDR1 and CDR2: DFQATT and SNEGSKA (reference sequence). V lost 6 bases to trimming and J lost 5 bases, with 11 bases between them. The CDR3 has 12 amino acids. CDR3 nucleotides: TGCAGTGCCCCAGGGATCGACAATGAGCAGTTCTTC. This translates into CSAPGIDNEQFF.

The chain joins TRBV5-1 to TRBJ2-7; D may be TRBD2 (6 bases). The length of the CDR3 is 16 residues. The germline gives CDR1 SGHRS, CDR2 YFSETQ. Trimming shortened V by 4 bases and J by 1 base, and 18 bases separated the two germline ends. The CDR3 region has the DNA TGCGCCAGCAGCCTCTCCGGAGGGGCCAAATCCTACGAGCAGTACTTC. This codes for CASSLSGGAKSYEQYF.

V is TRBV5-1 and J is TRBJ2-3, with 7 bases fitting TRBD1. The CDR3 totals 16 residues. V dropped 3 bases and J dropped 5; count of bases not matched to a gene: 12. The germline V gene has CDR1 SGHRS and CDR2 YFSETQ. CDR3 nucleotide sequence: TGCGCCAGCAGCTCTGCCGTTAGAGGGGGCGGAGATACGCAGTATTTT. Its protein product is CASSSAVRGGGDTQYF.

This clonotype was counted between two and nine times. This sequence joins TRBV5-4 and TRBJ2-7; D gene ambiguous. Germline loops: CDR1 SGHNT, CDR2 YYREEE (reference sequence). CDR3 length: 13 residues. Trimming took 8 bases from V and 5 from J, leaving 17 bases between them. Here the CDR3 reads CASAVQVTNEQYF. The CDR3 region has the DNA TGTGCCAGTGCCGTTCAGGTTACCAACGAGCAGTACTTC.

This clonotype was counted only a few times. The chain links TRBV5-1 to TRBJ2-7, with D possibly being TRBD1 (5 bases). CDR3 length equals 14 residues. V was clipped by 0 bases and J by 10 bases, with 17 bases between them. Germline values: CDR1 SGHRS, CDR2 YFSETQ. As DNA, the CDR3 is TGCGCCAGCAGCTTGGCCTTGGACACCACTCCCCAGTACTTC. It encodes CASSLALDTTPQYF.

This clonotype was detected only a few times. DNA for the CDR3: TGTGCCAGCAGTGAGCGCTCCAATGAGCAGTTCTTC. Protein: CASSERSNEQFF. The chain combines TRBV2 with TRBJ2-1; unclear D gene. Germline CDR1 reads SNHLY; CDR2 reads FYNNEI. The length of the CDR3 is 12 residues. Trimming shortened V by 3 bases and J by 6 bases, and 6 bases separated the two germline ends.

The CDR3 DNA reads as TGTGCCAGCAGCTTAACGCCTGGGGCGGATGGCTACACCTTC. This translates into CASSLTPGADGYTF. The V call is TRBV7-8, the J call TRBJ1-2, with D possibly being TRBD1 (5 bases). With 2 bases removed from V and 6 bases from J, the gap between germline ends came to 13 bases. CDR1 and CDR2 (germline): SGHVS, FQNEAQ. The CDR3 covers 14 residues.

The rearrangement links TRBV3-1 to TRBJ2-2; D remains unclear. The CDR3 is 13 residues long. Deletions cut 1 base from V and 4 bases from J, with 4 bases between. Per the germline V gene, CDR1 is LGHDT and CDR2 is YNNKEL (reference sequence). The CDR3 here is CASSQVFTGELFF. DNA of the CDR3: TGTGCCAGCAGCCAAGTTTTCACCGGGGAGCTGTTTTTT.

This clonotype was detected ten times or more. V and J are TRBV3-1 and TRBJ2-1; possibly TRBD2 for D (6 bases). From germline, CDR1 is LGHDT and CDR2 YNNKEL (reference sequence). The CDR3 length is 14 residues. Trimming took 0 bases from V and 4 from J, leaving 7 bases between them. CDR3 protein: CASSQEGLYNEQFF. The CDR3 DNA reads TGTGCCAGCAGCCAAGAAGGACTATACAATGAGCAGTTCTTC.